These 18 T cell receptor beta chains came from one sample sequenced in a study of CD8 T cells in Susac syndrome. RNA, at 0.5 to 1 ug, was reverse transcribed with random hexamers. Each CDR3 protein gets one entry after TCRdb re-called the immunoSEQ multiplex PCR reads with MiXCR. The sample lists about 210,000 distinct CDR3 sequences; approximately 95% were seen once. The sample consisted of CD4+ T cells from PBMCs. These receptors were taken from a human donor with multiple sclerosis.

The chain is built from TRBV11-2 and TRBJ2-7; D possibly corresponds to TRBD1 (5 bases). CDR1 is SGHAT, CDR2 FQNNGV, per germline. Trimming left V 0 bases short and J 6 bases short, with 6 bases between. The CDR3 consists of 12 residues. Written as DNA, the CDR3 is TGTGCCAGCAGCTTAGAAGGGGCCGAGCAGTACTTC. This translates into CASSLEGAEQYF.

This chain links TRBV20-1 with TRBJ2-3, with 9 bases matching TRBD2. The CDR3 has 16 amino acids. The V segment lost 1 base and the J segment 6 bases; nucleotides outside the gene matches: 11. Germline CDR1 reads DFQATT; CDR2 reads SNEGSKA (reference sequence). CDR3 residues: CSARVRGLAPRDTQYF. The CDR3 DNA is TGCAGTGCTAGAGTCAGGGGACTAGCCCCGCGGGATACGCAGTATTTT.

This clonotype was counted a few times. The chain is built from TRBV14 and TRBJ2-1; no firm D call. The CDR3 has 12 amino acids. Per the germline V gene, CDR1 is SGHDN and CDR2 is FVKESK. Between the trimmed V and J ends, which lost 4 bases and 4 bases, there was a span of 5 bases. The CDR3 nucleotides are TGTGCCAGCAGCCGCCAGTACAATGAGCAGTTCTTC. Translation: CASSRQYNEQFF. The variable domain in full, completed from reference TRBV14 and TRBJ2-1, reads EAGVTQFPSHSVIEKGQTVTLRCDPISGHDNLYWYRRVMGKEIKFLLHFVKESKQDESGMPNNRFLAERTGGTYSTLKVQPAELEDSGVYFCASSRQYNEQFFGPGTRLTVL.

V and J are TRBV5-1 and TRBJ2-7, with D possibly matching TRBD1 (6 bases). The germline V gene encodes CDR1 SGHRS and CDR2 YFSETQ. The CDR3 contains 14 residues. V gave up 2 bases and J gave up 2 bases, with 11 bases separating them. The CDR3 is CASSLAGTTYEQYF. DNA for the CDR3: TGCGCCAGCAGCTTAGCCGGGACAACCTACGAGCAGTACTTC.

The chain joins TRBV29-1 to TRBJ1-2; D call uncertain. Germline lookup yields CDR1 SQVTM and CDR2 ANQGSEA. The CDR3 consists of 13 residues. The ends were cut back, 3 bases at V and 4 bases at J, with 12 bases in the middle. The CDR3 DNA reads TGCAGCGTTGATGGATCCCGAGGCTATGGCTACACCTTC. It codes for CSVDGSRGYGYTF. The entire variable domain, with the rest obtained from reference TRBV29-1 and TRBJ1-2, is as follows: SAVISQKPSRDICQRGTSLTIQCQVDSQVTMMFWYRQQPGQSLTLIATANQGSEATYESGFVIDKFPISRPNLTFSTLTVSNMSPEDSSIYLCSVDGSRGYGYTFGSGTRLTVV.

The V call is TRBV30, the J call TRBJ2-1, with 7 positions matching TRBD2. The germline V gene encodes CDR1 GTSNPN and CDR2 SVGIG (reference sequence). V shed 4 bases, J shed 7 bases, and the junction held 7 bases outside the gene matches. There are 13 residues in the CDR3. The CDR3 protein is CAWNKRGWNEQFF. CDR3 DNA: TGTGCCTGGAATAAGCGGGGTTGGAATGAGCAGTTCTTC.

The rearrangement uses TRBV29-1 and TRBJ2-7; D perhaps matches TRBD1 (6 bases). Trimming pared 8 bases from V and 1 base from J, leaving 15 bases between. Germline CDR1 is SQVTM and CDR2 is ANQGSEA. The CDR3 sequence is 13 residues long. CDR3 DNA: TGCAGCTTCAGACAAGGGGGATCCTACGAGCAGTACTTC. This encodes CSFRQGGSYEQYF.

CDR3 loop: CASSQGLGSYNEQFF. CDR3 nucleotide sequence: TGTGCCAGCAGCCAAGGACTAGGGTCCTACAATGAGCAGTTCTTC. The chain employs TRBV5-4 and TRBJ2-1; the match to TRBD2 covers 7 bases. Germline V gives CDR1 SGHNT, CDR2 YYREEE (reference sequence). Trimming took 4 bases from V and 1 from J; bases not matched to a gene: 5. This CDR3 comprises 15 residues.

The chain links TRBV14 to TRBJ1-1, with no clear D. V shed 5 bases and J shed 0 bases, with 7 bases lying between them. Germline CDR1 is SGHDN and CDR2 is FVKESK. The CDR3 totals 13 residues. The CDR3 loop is CASSEGLNTEAFF. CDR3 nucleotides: TGTGCCAGCAGCGAGGGATTGAACACTGAAGCTTTCTTT.

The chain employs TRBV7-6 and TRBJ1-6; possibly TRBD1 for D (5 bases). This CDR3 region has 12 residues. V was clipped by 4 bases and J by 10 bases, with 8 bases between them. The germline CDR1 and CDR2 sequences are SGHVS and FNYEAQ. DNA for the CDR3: TGTGCCAGCAGCTCCCCAGGGTCACCCCTCCACTTT. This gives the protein CASSSPGSPLHF. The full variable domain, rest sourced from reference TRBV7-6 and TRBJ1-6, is GAGVSQSPRYKVTKRGQDVALRCDPISGHVSLYWYRQALGQGPEFLTYFNYEAQQDKSGLPNDRFSAERPEGSISTLTIQRTEQRDSAMYRCASSSPGSPLHFGNGTRLTVT.

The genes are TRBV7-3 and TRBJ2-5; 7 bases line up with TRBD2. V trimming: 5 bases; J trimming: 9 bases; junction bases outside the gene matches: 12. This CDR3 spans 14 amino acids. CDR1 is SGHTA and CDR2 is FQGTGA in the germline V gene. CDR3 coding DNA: TGTGCCAGCAGCCCTACTAGCGAGCAGAGAGCCCAGTACTTC. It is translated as CASSPTSEQRAQYF.

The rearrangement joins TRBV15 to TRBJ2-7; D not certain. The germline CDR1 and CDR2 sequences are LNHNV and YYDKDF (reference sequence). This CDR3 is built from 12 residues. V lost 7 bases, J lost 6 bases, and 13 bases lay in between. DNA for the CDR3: TGTGCCACCACCTCCACTGGGCGCGAGCAGTACTTC. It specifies CATTSTGREQYF.

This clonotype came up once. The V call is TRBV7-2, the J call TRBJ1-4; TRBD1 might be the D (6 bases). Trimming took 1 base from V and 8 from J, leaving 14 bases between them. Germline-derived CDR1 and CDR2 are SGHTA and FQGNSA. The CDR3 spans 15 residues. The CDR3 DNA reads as TGTGCCAGCAGCTTAGAGAAGGGGGGTCGAGAAAAACTGTTTTTT. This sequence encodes CASSLEKGGREKLFF.

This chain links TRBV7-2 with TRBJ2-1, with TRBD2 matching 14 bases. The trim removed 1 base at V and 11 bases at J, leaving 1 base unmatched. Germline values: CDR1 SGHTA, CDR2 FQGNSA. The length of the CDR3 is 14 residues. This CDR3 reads CASSLGLAGGKQFF. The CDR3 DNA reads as TGTGCCAGCAGCTTAGGACTAGCGGGGGGGAAGCAGTTCTTC.

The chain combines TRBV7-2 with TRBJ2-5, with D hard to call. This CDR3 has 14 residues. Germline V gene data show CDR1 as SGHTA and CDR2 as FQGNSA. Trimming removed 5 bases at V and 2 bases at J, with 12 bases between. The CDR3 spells CASSRRLGQETQYF. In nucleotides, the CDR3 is TGTGCCAGCAGCCGGAGACTGGGACAAGAGACCCAGTACTTC.

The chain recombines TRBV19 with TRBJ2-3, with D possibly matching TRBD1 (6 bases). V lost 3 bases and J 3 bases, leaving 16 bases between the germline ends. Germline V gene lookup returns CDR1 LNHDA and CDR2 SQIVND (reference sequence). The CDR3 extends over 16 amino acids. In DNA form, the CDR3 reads TGTGCCAGTAGTATTCTAAGGGGGTCGAGGACAGATACGCAGTATTTT. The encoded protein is CASSILRGSRTDTQYF.

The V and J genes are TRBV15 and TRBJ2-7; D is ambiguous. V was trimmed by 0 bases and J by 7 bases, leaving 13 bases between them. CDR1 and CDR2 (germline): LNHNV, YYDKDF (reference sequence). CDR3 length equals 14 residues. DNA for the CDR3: TGTGCCACCAGCAGAGATTATCTTTCGCGGGAGCAGTACTTC. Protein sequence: CATSRDYLSREQYF. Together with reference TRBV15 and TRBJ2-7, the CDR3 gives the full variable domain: DAMVIQNPRYQVTQFGKPVTLSCSQTLNHNVMYWYQQKSSQAPKLLFHYYDKDFNNEADTPDNFQSRRPNTSFCFLDIRSPGLGDTAMYLCATSRDYLSREQYFGPGTRLTVT.

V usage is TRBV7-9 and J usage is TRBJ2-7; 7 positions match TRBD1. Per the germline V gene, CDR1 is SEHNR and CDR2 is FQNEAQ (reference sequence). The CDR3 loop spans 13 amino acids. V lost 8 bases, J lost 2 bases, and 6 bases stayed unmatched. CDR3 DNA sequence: TGTGCCAGCCGACAGGGATCGGCCTACGAGCAGTACTTC. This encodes CASRQGSAYEQYF.